The 16 T cell receptor beta chains reported below all come from one sample, sequenced in a study of blood T cells in healthy people across ages. It was with a sample-barcoded 5' primer and a J-beta primer mix that a second PCR of about 6 to 12 cycles was run. Via MiXCR, TCRdb re-called the 5' RACE reads, giving one row per CDR3 protein. Of 730,000 or so distinct CDR3 sequences in the sample, more than 40% were seen once. Source material: blood. These receptors were taken from a woman aged 60-75 years in good health.

The genes are TRBV4-1 and TRBJ1-6, with 9 bases aligning to TRBD1. This CDR3 has 17 amino acids. CDR1 and CDR2 from the germline V gene are MGHRA and YSYEKL. V was clipped by 4 bases and J by 7 bases; unmatched bases: 11. The CDR3 loop is CASSLKTAGTGNSPLHF. CDR3 in DNA: TGCGCCAGCAGCCTAAAGACGGCGGGGACAGGGAATTCACCCCTCCACTTT.

This clonotype was observed a handful of times. J is TRBJ2-3 and V is TRBV27; no firm D call. From germline, CDR1 is MNHEY and CDR2 SMNVEV (reference sequence). This CDR3 is built from 15 residues. The V gene lost 3 bases and the J gene lost 1 base, with 11 bases spanning the gap. Here the CDR3 DNA reads TGTGCCAGCAGTTTCGGTAGTCTGGGCACAGATACGCAGTATTTT. Protein product: CASSFGSLGTDTQYF.

The rearrangement links TRBV10-3 to TRBJ2-5; 7 bases are a match to TRBD1. The assigned J gene may be wrong: the sequence end matches TRBJ2-7 better. The CDR3 has 15 amino acids. Germline V gene lookup returns CDR1 ENHRY and CDR2 SYGVKD. This chain's CDR3 is CAISGGPTGNYEQYF. The CDR3 nucleotides are TGTGCCATCAGTGGGGGCCCGACAGGGAACTACGAGCAGTACTTC.

V and J are TRBV11-2 and TRBJ2-3; possible D gene TRBD2, 5 bases. V shed 5 bases and J shed 4 bases, with 7 bases lying between them. This CDR3 is 12 amino acids long. Germline CDR1 SGHAT, CDR2 FQNNGV. DNA for the CDR3: TGTGCCAGCAGCAGAGGGCCAGATACGCAGTATTTT. Its protein product is CASSRGPDTQYF.

Concerning this clonotype itself: At one end the junction does not follow the germline gene, possibly because of a read error. The chain couples TRBV7-3 to TRBJ2-3; 12 positions match TRBD2. Germline V gene sequence: CDR1 SGHTA, CDR2 FQGTGA. The CDR3 is 16 residues long. The CDR3 coding sequence is TGTGCCAGCAGCCTAACTAGCGGGGGGATGGCAGATACGCAGTATTTT. It is translated as CASSLTSGGMADTQYF.

This clonotype occurred a few times. The V and J genes are TRBV6-4 and TRBJ2-3; no reliable D call. CDR1 and CDR2 (germline): MRHNA, SNTAGT. The V gene lost 3 bases and the J gene lost 5 bases, with 9 bases spanning the gap. CDR3 length equals 13 residues. CDR3 sequence: CASSDQDRDTQYF. CDR3 coding DNA: TGTGCCAGCAGTGATCAGGATCGAGATACGCAGTATTTT.

V is TRBV5-1 and J is TRBJ2-5, with D maybe TRBD1 (5 bases). The CDR3 is made up of 15 amino acids. V was shortened by 2 bases and J by 2 bases, with 13 bases between the two germline ends. The V gene's germline CDR1 is SGHRS and CDR2 YFSETQ. The CDR3 region is CASSFGHLVQETQYF. CDR3 bases: TGCGCCAGCAGCTTTGGACACCTAGTACAAGAGACCCAGTACTTC. Complete variable domain (other parts from reference TRBV5-1 and TRBJ2-5): KAGVTQTPRYLIKTRGQQVTLSCSPISGHRSVSWYQQTPGQGLQFLFEYFSETQRNKGNFPGRFSGRQFSNSRSEMNVSTLELGDSALYLCASSFGHLVQETQYFGPGTRLLVL.

As DNA, the CDR3 is TGCGCCAGCAGCACGGGACTAGCGGGGAACAATGAGCAGTTCTTC. The encoded protein is CASSTGLAGNNEQFF. The genes are TRBV5-1 and TRBJ2-1; 13 nucleotides match TRBD2. Germline V gene data show CDR1 as SGHRS and CDR2 as YFSETQ. CDR3 length equals 15 residues. V trimming: 4 bases; J trimming: 5 bases; junction bases outside the gene matches: 3. Combining the CDR3 with reference TRBV5-1 and TRBJ2-1 gives the whole variable domain KAGVTQTPRYLIKTRGQQVTLSCSPISGHRSVSWYQQTPGQGLQFLFEYFSETQRNKGNFPGRFSGRQFSNSRSEMNVSTLELGDSALYLCASSTGLAGNNEQFFGPGTRLTVL.

In its sample, this clonotype was seen many times. The rearrangement links TRBV10-3 to TRBJ2-7, with 11 bases identical to TRBD2. CDR3 length: 15 residues. CDR1 is ENHRY and CDR2 is SYGVKD in the germline V gene. The V segment lost 4 bases and the J segment 1 base; nucleotides outside the gene matches: 3. This CDR3 reads CAISGLAGGSYEQYF. The CDR3 coding sequence is TGTGCCATCAGTGGTTTAGCGGGGGGGTCCTACGAGCAGTACTTC.

V usage is TRBV18 and J usage is TRBJ1-1; D may be TRBD1 (5 bases). This CDR3 region has 12 residues. The V end was cut by 6 bases, the J end by 5 bases, with 10 bases between. Germline V gives CDR1 KGHSH, CDR2 LQKENI. The CDR3 sequence: CASSGGVTEAFF. For the CDR3, the DNA is TGTGCCAGCTCCGGGGGTGTAACTGAAGCTTTCTTT.

Only a few counts were recorded for this clonotype. This sequence joins TRBV24-1 and TRBJ2-3; D uncertain. Trimming took off 8 bases at V and 0 bases at J, with 11 bases between the two ends. Germline CDR1 reads KGHDR; CDR2 reads SFDVKD. The CDR3 extends over 14 amino acids. CDR3 bases: TGTGCCACCAACCCATCCTCGAGCACAGATACGCAGTATTTT. As protein: CATNPSSSTDTQYF.

The chain couples TRBV2 to TRBJ1-4; no clear D gene. The CDR3 has 14 residues. From germline, CDR1 is SNHLY and CDR2 FYNNEI. Trimming pared 6 bases from V and 0 bases from J, leaving 8 bases between. The CDR3 region is CASSHRSTNEKLFF. CDR3 nucleotides: TGTGCCAGCAGCCACAGATCAACTAATGAAAAACTGTTTTTT.

This clonotype was counted at least ten times. CDR3 loop: CASSLLHRYNEQFF. CDR3 nucleotides: TGTGCCAGCAGCTTACTTCACAGATACAATGAGCAGTTCTTC. The V and J genes are TRBV7-3 and TRBJ2-1; D is undetermined. There are 14 residues in the CDR3. Trimming took 2 bases from V and 4 from J, leaving 9 bases between them. Looked up from germline, CDR1 is SGHTA and CDR2 is FQGTGA.

In its sample, this clonotype was seen many times. The genes are TRBV7-9 and TRBJ2-3; 11 bases agree with TRBD2. The CDR3 totals 16 residues. CDR1 and CDR2 from the germline V gene are SEHNR and FQNEAQ (reference sequence). The ends lost 4 bases at V and 3 bases at J; junction bases unmatched: 6. For the CDR3, the DNA is TGTGCCAGCAGCTCCGCTAGCGGGGGGTTTACAGATACGCAGTATTTT. It is translated as CASSSASGGFTDTQYF.

The chain has TRBV27 and TRBJ1-1; no firm D call. Per the germline V gene, CDR1 is MNHEY and CDR2 is SMNVEV (reference sequence). This CDR3 is 14 amino acids long. V shed 3 bases and J shed 3 bases, with 11 bases lying between them. In DNA, the CDR3 is TGTGCCAGCAGTTTTGGGGATGAAGACACTGAAGCTTTCTTT. Its protein is CASSFGDEDTEAFF.

J is TRBJ2-5 and V is TRBV12-3 or TRBV12-4; D could derive from TRBD1 or TRBD2 (6 bases each). Trimming removed 4 bases at V and 11 bases at J, with 23 bases between. CDR3 length equals 15 residues. The CDR3 coding sequence is TGTGCCAGCAGTTCCCTAGGGGGGTTAAACAATGAGCAGTACTTC. Protein: CASSSLGGLNNEQYF.